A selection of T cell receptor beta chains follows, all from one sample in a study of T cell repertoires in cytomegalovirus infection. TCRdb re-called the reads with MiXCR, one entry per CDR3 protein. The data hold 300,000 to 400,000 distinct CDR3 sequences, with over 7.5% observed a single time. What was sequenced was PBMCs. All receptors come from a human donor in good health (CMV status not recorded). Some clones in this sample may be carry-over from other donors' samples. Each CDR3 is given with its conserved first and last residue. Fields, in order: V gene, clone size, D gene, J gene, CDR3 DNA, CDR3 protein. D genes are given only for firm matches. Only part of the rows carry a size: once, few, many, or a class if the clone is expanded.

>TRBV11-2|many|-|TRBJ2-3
TGTGCCAGCAGCAGTGAGCGCTTACCCACAGATACGCAGTATTTT
CASSSERLPTDTQYF
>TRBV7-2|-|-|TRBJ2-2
TGTGCCAGCAGCCCCCCCGGGGCGGGTCCAACCGGGGAGCTGTTTTTT
CASSPPGAGPTGELFF
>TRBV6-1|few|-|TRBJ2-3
TGTGCCACTACTCTATGGGATACGCAGTATTTT
CATTLWDTQYF
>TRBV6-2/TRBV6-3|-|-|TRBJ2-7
TGTGCCAGCAGTTTCCGGGACGGAGGACATTACTTTTACGAGCAGTACTTC
CASSFRDGGHYFYEQYF
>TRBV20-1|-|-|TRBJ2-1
TGCAGTGCAAAGGACAGATACAATGAGCAGTTCTTC
CSAKDRYNEQFF
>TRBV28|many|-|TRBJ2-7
TGTGCCAGCGGGGGAGGGGGCCCGATCTCCTACGAGCAGTACTTC
CASGGGGPISYEQYF
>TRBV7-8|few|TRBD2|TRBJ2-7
TGTGCCAGCAGCGCCCACGGGAGGGTCCACGAGCAGTACTTC
CASSAHGRVHEQYF
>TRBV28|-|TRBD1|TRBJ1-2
TGTGCCAGTCGACAGGGGCTTGTCTATGGCTACACCTTC
CASRQGLVYGYTF
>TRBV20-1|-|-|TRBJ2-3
TGCAGTGCTGGATCCAGCGGGAGCACAGATACGCAGTATTTT
CSAGSSGSTDTQYF
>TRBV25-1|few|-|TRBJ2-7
TGTGCCAGCAGTGATTGGGGGGACAGACCTTACGAGCAGTACTTC
CASSDWGDRPYEQYF
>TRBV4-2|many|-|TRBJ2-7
TGTGCCAGCAGCCAAGACCCACAGTCCTACGAGCAGTACTTC
CASSQDPQSYEQYF
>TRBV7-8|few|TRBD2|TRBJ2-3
TGTGCCAGCACCCCTCCGGGGGGGGATACGCAGTATTTT
CASTPPGGDTQYF
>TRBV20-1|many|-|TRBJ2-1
TGCAGTGCTAAAAATCTGGGTAGCTCCTACAATGAGCAGTTCTTC
CSAKNLGSSYNEQFF
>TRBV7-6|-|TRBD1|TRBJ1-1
TGTGCCAGCAGCCCGGGACAGGGGGCATGGACTGAAGCTTTCTTT
CASSPGQGAWTEAFF
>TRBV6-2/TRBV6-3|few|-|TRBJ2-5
TGTGCCAGCAGTACTGAGGGGGGGGAGACCCAGTACTTC
CASSTEGGETQYF
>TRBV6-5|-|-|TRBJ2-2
TGTGCCATCCAGGGCGCCGGGGAGCTGTTTTTT
CAIQGAGELFF
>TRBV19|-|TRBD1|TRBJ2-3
TGTGCCAGTAGTACCCCCCCGGACAGGGTCACAGATATGCAGTATTTT
CASSTPPDRVTDMQYF
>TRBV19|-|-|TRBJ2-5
TGTGCCAGTAGTATCAGAGGGCCTGAGACCCAGTACTTC
CASSIRGPETQYF
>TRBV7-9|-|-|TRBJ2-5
TGTGCCAGCAGCTTAGTGGGGTTCCAAGAGACCCAGTACTTC
CASSLVGFQETQYF
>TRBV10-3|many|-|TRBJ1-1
TGTGCCATCAGTGAAATGGGAGTTGAAGCTTTCTTT
CAISEMGVEAFF
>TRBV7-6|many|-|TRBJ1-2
TGTGCCAGCAGCAGGGATAGCCCCTATGGCTACACCTTC
CASSRDSPYGYTF
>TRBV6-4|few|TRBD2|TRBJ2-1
TGTGCCAGCAGTGAAACGTCCGGGACTAGCGGCCTCAATGAGCAGTTCTTC
CASSETSGTSGLNEQFF
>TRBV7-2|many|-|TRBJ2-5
TGTGCCAGCAGCCGTTTGGGGCGGGGCCCCGGGGAGACCCAGTACTTC
CASSRLGRGPGETQYF
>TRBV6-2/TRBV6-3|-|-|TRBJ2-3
TGTGCCACCGTCCGGGCGGAGACGCAGTATTTT
CATVRAETQYF
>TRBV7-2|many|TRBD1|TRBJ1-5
TGTGCCAGCAGCTCAGACAGGGGTGGCAATCAGCCCCAGCATTTT
CASSSDRGGNQPQHF
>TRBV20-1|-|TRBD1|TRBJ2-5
TGCAGTGCTAGACCTAGACAGGGTTGGGGTAAAGAGACCCAGTACTTC
CSARPRQGWGKETQYF
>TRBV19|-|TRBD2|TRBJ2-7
TGTGCCAGTAGTATAGGACTAGCGGGAGTCTCCTACGAGCAGTACTTC
CASSIGLAGVSYEQYF
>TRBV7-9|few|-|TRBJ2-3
TGTGCCAGCACCTACACAGATACGCAGTATTTT
CASTYTDTQYF
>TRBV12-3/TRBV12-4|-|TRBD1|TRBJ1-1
TGTGCCAGCAGTCTTGACAGGGGGAAGGGTGAAGCTTTCTTT
CASSLDRGKGEAFF
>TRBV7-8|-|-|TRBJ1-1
TGTGCCAGCAGCTTTGCCAGGGGAAAGAACACTGAAGCTTTCTTT
CASSFARGKNTEAFF
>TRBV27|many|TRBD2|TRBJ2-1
TGTGCCAGCAGTTTAGCCGGGACTAGCTACAATGAGCAGTTCTTC
CASSLAGTSYNEQFF
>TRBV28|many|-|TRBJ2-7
TGTGCCAGCAGTCCGCGGGGCCTCAGCTCCTACGAGCAGTACTTC
CASSPRGLSSYEQYF
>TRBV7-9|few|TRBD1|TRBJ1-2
TGTGCCAGCAGCTTAGCTGGGACAGTAGGATCGAACTATGGCTACACCTTC
CASSLAGTVGSNYGYTF
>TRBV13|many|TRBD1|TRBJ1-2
TGTGCCAGCAGCTTAGGCCCGACAGGGACCTATGGCTACACCTTC
CASSLGPTGTYGYTF
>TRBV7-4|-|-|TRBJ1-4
TGTGCCAGCAGCTTAGGGGCAGGAAATGAAAAACTGTCTTTT
CASSLGAGNEKLSF
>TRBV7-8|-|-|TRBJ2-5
TGTGCCTGCCACTCAGCCCGCTACCCCCGGGAGACCCAGTACTTC
CACHSARYPRETQYF
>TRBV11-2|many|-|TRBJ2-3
TGTGCCAGCAGCTTATCTCCGGGAGTGAATACAGATACGCAGTATTTT
CASSLSPGVNTDTQYF
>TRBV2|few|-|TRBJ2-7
TGTGCCAGCAGTCCGGAGGCCTACGAGCAGTACTTC
CASSPEAYEQYF
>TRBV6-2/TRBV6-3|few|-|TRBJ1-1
TGTGCCAGCAGTTCCGCTTTCACTGAAGCTTTCTTT
CASSSAFTEAFF
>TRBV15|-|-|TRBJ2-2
TGTGCCACCAGCAGAGATTGGGGTACCGGGGAGCTGTTTTTT
CATSRDWGTGELFF
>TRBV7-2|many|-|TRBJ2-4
TGTGCCAGCAGCTTTCGGGGGACCAAAAACATTCAGTACTTC
CASSFRGTKNIQYF
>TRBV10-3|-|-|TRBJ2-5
TGTGCCATCTCCGGAAGCGTACAAGAGACCCAGTACTTC
CAISGSVQETQYF
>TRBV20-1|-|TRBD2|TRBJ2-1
TGCAGTGCTAGTAGTCTAGCGGGGTCCTACAATGAGCAGTTCTTC
CSASSLAGSYNEQFF
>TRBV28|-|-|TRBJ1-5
TGTGCCAGCAGTTCCCCCTCAGGGGTTCAGCCCCAGCATTTT
CASSSPSGVQPQHF
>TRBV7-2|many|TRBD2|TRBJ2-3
TGTGCCAGCAGCTTAAGGAGTCTAGCGGGAAGAGATACGCAGTATTTT
CASSLRSLAGRDTQYF
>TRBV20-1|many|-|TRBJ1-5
TGCAGTGCTAGAGATGGAGGGAGGGCAGGGAGCAATCAGCCCCAGCATTTT
CSARDGGRAGSNQPQHF
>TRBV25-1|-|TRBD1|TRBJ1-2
TGTGCCAGCAGTGACCCGGGACAGGGGATCTATGGCTACACCTTC
CASSDPGQGIYGYTF